This is a list of T cell receptor beta chains from one sample in a study of cytomegalovirus exposure and HLA in healthy donors. Method: immunoSEQ multiplex PCR; TCRdb's copy keeps in-frame clones and lacks some. This table holds tens of thousands of clones, around 80% found once. Sequencing used PBMCs. The receptors come from a male donor in good health and CMV-seropositive. CDR3s include the opening cysteine and the closing phenylalanine or tryptophan. D genes are given only for firm matches. Rows may omit the clone size; those that give it use once, few, many or a size class.

V,size,J,D,CDR3,DNA
TRBV28,-,TRBJ2-1,TRBD2,CASSPGLGIYNEQFF,TGTGCCAGCAGTCCGGGACTAGGAATTTACAATGAGCAGTTCTTC
TRBV28,-,TRBJ2-7,-,CASRPSKREQYF,TGTGCCAGCAGGCCGAGCAAGCGCGAGCAGTACTTC
TRBV6-5,-,TRBJ2-7,-,CASSYGSVPYEQYF,TGTGCCAGCAGTTACGGCAGCGTCCCCTACGAGCAGTACTTC
TRBV5-1,once,TRBJ2-1,TRBD2,CASSFAGGNYNEQFF,TGCGCCAGCAGCTTCGCGGGAGGAAATTACAATGAGCAGTTCTTC
TRBV19,-,TRBJ2-7,-,CASSTARGSEQYF,TGTGCCAGTAGTACAGCCAGGGGATCCGAGCAGTACTTC
TRBV7-2,-,TRBJ2-2,-,CASSLDRTSGELFF,TGTGCCAGCAGCTTAGACAGGACGTCCGGGGAGCTGTTTTTT
TRBV7-9,-,TRBJ1-1,-,CASSPDSQNTEAFF,TGTGCCAGCAGCCCGGACAGCCAGAACACTGAAGCTTTCTTT
TRBV27,-,TRBJ2-7,-,CASSFPGSEQYF,TGTGCCAGCAGTTTCCCCGGTTCCGAGCAGTACTTC
TRBV4-1,-,TRBJ2-1,TRBD2,CASSCRTSGIVTYNEQFF,TGCGCCAGCAGCTGTAGGACTAGCGGGATCGTTACCTACAATGAGCAGTTCTTC
TRBV7-9,-,TRBJ2-3,TRBD2,CASSLVAGGTDTQYF,TGTGCCAGCAGCTTAGTAGCGGGAGGCACAGATACGCAGTATTTT
TRBV7-3,-,TRBJ2-5,TRBD1,CASSSGQGLETQYF,TGTGCCAGCAGCTCCGGACAGGGGTTGGAGACCCAGTACTTC
TRBV14,-,TRBJ1-4,-,CASSQGQKPGARGNEKLFF,TGTGCCAGCAGCCAAGGACAGAAACCAGGAGCTCGGGGGAATGAAAAACTGTTTTTT
TRBV7-2,once,TRBJ2-2,-,CASSLELSRELFF,TGTGCCAGCAGCTTAGAGCTCTCCCGGGAGCTGTTTTTT
TRBV10-3,-,TRBJ1-1,-,CAISENSNTEAFF,TGTGCCATCAGTGAAAACAGCAACACTGAAGCTTTCTTT
TRBV18,-,TRBJ2-7,-,CASSPARGTVSYEQYF,TGTGCCAGCTCACCAGCTCGCGGGACAGTGTCCTACGAGCAGTACTTC
TRBV6-5,-,TRBJ1-1,-,CASSYIWGRENTEAFF,TGTGCCAGCAGTTACATATGGGGGAGGGAAAACACTGAAGCTTTCTTT
TRBV7-9,once,TRBJ2-3,TRBD1,CASRGSQGVSDTQYF,TGTGCCAGCAGAGGTAGTCAGGGGGTCTCAGATACGCAGTATTTT
TRBV7-9,-,TRBJ1-1,-,CASIRSYDTNTEAFF,TGTGCCAGCATCCGGTCCTATGACACGAACACTGAAGCTTTCTTT
TRBV5-1,-,TRBJ2-1,TRBD2,CASSFLADNLYNEQFF,TGCGCCAGCAGCTTCCTAGCGGATAATCTCTACAATGAGCAGTTCTTC
TRBV30,-,TRBJ2-7,-,CAWSVPPNHRDWRMHYEQYF,TGTGCCTGGAGTGTCCCACCCAATCACAGGGATTGGAGGATGCACTACGAGCAGTACTTC
TRBV6-6,-,TRBJ2-5,-,CASSNSDQETQYF,TGTGCCAGCAGTAATAGCGACCAAGAGACCCAGTACTTC
TRBV7-3,-,TRBJ1-1,-,CASSLKRGTEAFF,TGTGCCAGCAGCCTAAAAAGGGGAACTGAAGCTTTCTTT
TRBV7-2,-,TRBJ2-3,TRBD2,CASSLGGLVIIPDTQYF,TGTGCCAGCAGCTTAGGGGGACTAGTAATAATTCCAGATACGCAGTATTTT
TRBV27,-,TRBJ1-4,TRBD1,CASSLGQGGEKLFF,TGTGCCAGCAGTTTAGGCCAGGGGGGAGAAAAACTGTTTTTT
TRBV5-1,-,TRBJ2-5,TRBD2,CASSVGTTETQYF,TGCGCCAGCAGCGTCGGGACTACGGAGACCCAGTACTTC
TRBV2,-,TRBJ2-5,TRBD1,CASRETGEWALQTQYF,TGTGCCAGCAGGGAGACAGGGGAATGGGCGCTTCAGACCCAGTACTTC
TRBV7-9,-,TRBJ1-2,TRBD1,CASSSLTGNYGYTF,TGTGCCAGCAGCTCTCTGACAGGGAACTATGGCTACACCTTC
TRBV5-4,-,TRBJ2-1,-,CATTGHPLRNEQFF,TGTGCCACCACCGGACATCCGCTAAGGAATGAGCAGTTCTTC
TRBV5-4,-,TRBJ2-7,-,CASSLEQGHYEQYF,TGTGCCAGCAGCTTAGAACAGGGACACTACGAGCAGTACTTC
TRBV19,-,TRBJ1-4,-,CASRRQQGFGEKLFF,TGTGCCAGTAGGCGGCAACAGGGATTCGGGGAAAAACTGTTTTTT
TRBV5-6,-,TRBJ2-1,TRBD1,CASRYNPGTAEQFF,TGTGCCAGCAGGTATAACCCCGGGACAGCCGAGCAGTTCTTC
TRBV7-2,-,TRBJ2-7,-,CASSLIAQASYEQYF,TGTGCCAGCAGCTTAATAGCTCAAGCTAGTTACGAGCAGTACTTC
TRBV1,-,TRBJ2-7,-,CTSSQECRREDRSAEQYF,TGCACCAGCAGCCAAGAGTGCCGGCGGGAGGATCGTTCGGCCGAGCAGTACTTC
TRBV5-1,-,TRBJ2-1,TRBD2,CASSLRAGGPSDEQFF,TGCGCCAGCAGCTTGAGAGCGGGAGGGCCGTCGGATGAGCAGTTCTTC
TRBV16,-,TRBJ2-7,TRBD2,CASSQSKASGRAVNYEQYF,TGTGCCAGCAGCCAATCGAAGGCTAGCGGGAGGGCCGTCAACTACGAGCAGTACTTC
TRBV7-9,few,TRBJ2-1,TRBD2,CASSSTSGRVKQFF,TGTGCCAGCAGCAGCACTAGCGGGAGGGTCAAGCAGTTCTTC
TRBV27,few,TRBJ2-1,TRBD2,CASSRPGRAIYNEQFF,TGTGCCAGCAGTAGACCTGGGAGGGCGATCTACAATGAGCAGTTCTTC
TRBV7-3,-,TRBJ2-5,-,CASSLGPQETQYF,TGTGCCAGCAGCTTGGGGCCACAAGAGACCCAGTACTTC
TRBV10-3,-,TRBJ1-3,TRBD1,CAITPGQGAGNTIYF,TGTGCCATCACTCCTGGACAGGGGGCTGGAAACACCATATATTTT
TRBV5-5,-,TRBJ1-2,TRBD1,CASSLEDRRANYGYTF,TGTGCCAGCAGCTTGGAGGACAGGAGGGCTAACTATGGCTACACCTTC
TRBV7-6,-,TRBJ2-5,TRBD1,CASSPDRKTQYF,TGTGCCAGCAGCCCGGACAGGAAGACCCAGTACTTC
TRBV7-8,-,TRBJ2-7,-,CASSLGRAYEQYF,TGTGCCAGCAGCTTAGGCAGGGCCTACGAGCAGTACTTC
TRBV7-9,-,TRBJ2-2,TRBD2,CASSLGLAGMFANTGELFF,TGTGCCAGCAGCTTAGGACTAGCGGGTATGTTCGCGAACACCGGGGAGCTGTTTTTT
TRBV6-5,-,TRBJ1-1,-,CASSFDRKNTEAFF,TGTGCCAGCAGTTTCGACAGAAAGAACACTGAAGCTTTCTTT
TRBV6-6,-,TRBJ1-1,-,CASRAGMNTEAFF,TGTGCCAGCAGGGCAGGGATGAACACTGAAGCTTTCTTT
TRBV10-2,-,TRBJ2-1,-,CASSLVFNEQFF,TGCGCCAGCAGTCTAGTCTTCAATGAGCAGTTCTTC
TRBV29-1,-,TRBJ1-3,TRBD1,CSARDRVLGNTIYF,TGCAGCGCTAGAGACAGGGTGCTAGGAAACACCATATATTTT
TRBV18,few,TRBJ1-5,-,CASSPQGNQPQHF,TGTGCCAGCTCACCGCAGGGAAATCAGCCCCAGCATTTT
TRBV28,-,TRBJ2-5,TRBD2,CASSSRLAGYQETQYF,TGTGCCAGCAGTTCTCGGTTAGCGGGATACCAAGAGACCCAGTACTTC
TRBV29-1,once,TRBJ2-2,TRBD1,CSVGQGLNTGELFF,TGCAGCGTTGGACAGGGGCTGAACACCGGGGAGCTGTTTTTT
TRBV10-3,-,TRBJ2-3,TRBD2,CAIRGVLRAGATDTQYF,TGTGCCATCAGGGGGGTTTTGAGGGCGGGAGCCACAGATACGCAGTATTTT
TRBV9,-,TRBJ2-1,-,CASSDSRRGEQFF,TGTGCCAGCAGCGACTCGAGGCGGGGAGAGCAGTTCTTC
TRBV2,-,TRBJ1-2,-,CASSEFFQDKEANYGYTF,TGTGCCAGCAGTGAGTTTTTTCAGGATAAGGAGGCGAACTATGGCTACACCTTC
TRBV5-1,-,TRBJ2-7,-,CASSLFPGVYEQYF,TGCGCCAGCAGCTTGTTTCCGGGGGTCTACGAGCAGTACTTC
TRBV19,-,TRBJ1-5,TRBD1,CASSTEGTVSNQPQHF,TGTGCCAGTAGTACAGAGGGGACAGTTAGCAATCAGCCCCAGCATTTT
TRBV30,-,TRBJ2-3,-,CACPVAGGTDTQYF,TGTGCCTGCCCTGTAGCCGGGGGCACAGATACGCAGTATTTT
TRBV9,once,TRBJ2-2,TRBD1,CASSVDIWTGGTGELFF,TGTGCCAGCAGCGTAGATATTTGGACAGGGGGAACCGGGGAGCTGTTTTTT
TRBV5-6,-,TRBJ2-7,-,CASSTLTGRWDLGYEQYF,TGTGCCAGCAGCACGCTGACAGGGAGGTGGGACCTAGGCTACGAGCAGTACTTC
TRBV7-9,-,TRBJ1-1,-,CASRKQSGMNTEAFF,TGTGCCAGCAGAAAACAAAGCGGAATGAACACTGAAGCTTTCTTT
TRBV2,few,TRBJ2-7,-,CASIDSSYEQYF,TGTGCCAGCATCGACTCATCCTACGAGCAGTACTTC